The 30 T cell receptor beta chains reported below all come from one sample, sequenced in a study of T cell changes during pregnancy in multiple sclerosis. Some clones are missing from TCRdb's copy, which holds only in-frame ones; the method was immunoSEQ multiplex PCR. Of more than 35,000 clones in the sample, approximately 90% were seen once. Sequences were derived from CD4+ T cells from peripheral blood mononuclear cells, sampled before pregnancy. These TCRs come from a female donor with multiple sclerosis, enrolled in a pregnancy study.

This clone has only a few counts. Other DNA sequences in the same sample also yield this CDR3. The chain combines TRBV5-4 with TRBJ1-3; D remains ambiguous. Trimming shortened V by 1 base and J by 4 bases, and 3 bases separated the two germline ends. The CDR3 sequence is 12 residues long. CDR1 is SGHNT, CDR2 YYREEE, per germline (reference sequence). The CDR3 bases are TGTGCCAGCAGCTTGCAGGGAAACACCATATATTTT. Translated, it gives CASSLQGNTIYF. Full variable domain (remainder filled in from reference TRBV5-4 and TRBJ1-3): ETGVTQSPTHLIKTRGQQVTLRCSSQSGHNTVSWYQQALGQGPQFIFQYYREEENGRGNFPPRFSGLQFPNYSSELNVNALELDDSALYLCASSLQGNTIYFGEGSWLTVV.

This clone was recorded a few times. The chain employs TRBV27 and TRBJ2-5; 7 bases map to TRBD1. V lost 5 bases and J lost 4; bases outside the gene matches: 7. The CDR3 is 14 amino acids. Germline values: CDR1 MNHEY, CDR2 SMNVEV (reference sequence). The CDR3 coding sequence is TGTGCCAGCAGTCCGAATAGGGGGCGAGAGACCCAGTACTTC. Translated: CASSPNRGRETQYF.

The V call is TRBV4-1, the J call TRBJ2-5; TRBD2 matches at 9 bases. The V gene end was trimmed by 0 bases and the J gene end by 7 bases; junction bases not matched to a gene: 12. Germline V gives CDR1 MGHRA, CDR2 YSYEKL. The CDR3 is 17 residues long. The CDR3 nucleotides are TGCGCCAGCAGCCAAGAGGGGGGAGTAGCGGGGGCGGTGACCCAGTACTTC. This gives the protein CASSQEGGVAGAVTQYF.

This rearrangement joins TRBV9 to TRBJ2-5; tentatively, D is TRBD2 (5 bases). Germline assignment: CDR1 SGDLS and CDR2 YYNGEE. This CDR3 has 15 residues. Trimming took 0 bases from V and 5 from J, leaving 14 bases between them. CDR3 nucleotide sequence: TGTGCCAGCAGCGTAGCCCCGGGCAGAGGGGAGACCCAGTACTTC. Its translation is CASSVAPGRGETQYF.

The genes are TRBV6-1 and TRBJ1-1; D not certain. Trimming shortened V by 4 bases and J by 3 bases, and 12 bases separated the two germline ends. The CDR3 is 14 residues long. Germline V gene sequence: CDR1 MNHNS, CDR2 SASEGT. The CDR3 DNA reads TGTGCCAGCAGTGCCCTCGACGGGGACACTGAAGCTTTCTTT. Its protein is CASSALDGDTEAFF.

The rearrangement links TRBV18 to TRBJ2-5, with a tentative D call TRBD2 (5 bases). The V gene's germline CDR1 is KGHSH and CDR2 LQKENI. The CDR3 loop spans 14 amino acids. With 4 bases removed from V and 5 bases from J, the gap between germline ends came to 14 bases. The CDR3 DNA follows: TGTGCCAGCTCACTACAGACGCCGGGGGAGACCCAGTACTTC. It translates to CASSLQTPGETQYF. Combining the CDR3 with reference TRBV18 and TRBJ2-5 gives the whole variable domain NAGVMQNPRHLVRRRGQEARLRCSPMKGHSHVYWYRQLPEEGLKFMVYLQKENIIDESGMPKERFSAEFPKEGPSILRIQQVVRGDSAAYFCASSLQTPGETQYFGPGTRLLVL.

V and J are TRBV2 and TRBJ1-1; D unresolved. The CDR3 consists of 12 residues. CDR1 SNHLY and CDR2 FYNNEI come from the germline V gene. V was clipped by 5 bases and J by 7 bases, with 11 bases between them. CDR3 sequence reads: CASSSFEVEAFF. The CDR3 nucleotides are TGTGCCAGCAGTTCTTTCGAGGTTGAAGCTTTCTTT.

This chain joins TRBV5-1 and TRBJ1-1; D may be TRBD1 (6 bases). The length of the CDR3 is 14 residues. V lost 3 bases and J lost 4, with 13 bases in between. CDR1 and CDR2 (germline): SGHRS, YFSETQ. CDR3 in DNA: TGCGCCAGCAGCTCACAGGGTTCGGTCACTGAAGCTTTCTTT. It translates to CASSSQGSVTEAFF.

The chain has TRBV7-2 and TRBJ1-3; D is ambiguous. Germline lookup yields CDR1 SGHTA and CDR2 FQGNSA. The CDR3 loop spans 12 amino acids. The V gene lost 1 base and the J gene lost 5 bases, with 3 bases spanning the gap. In DNA form, the CDR3 reads TGTGCCAGCAGCTTAGACAGAAACACCATATATTTT. It codes for CASSLDRNTIYF.

V usage is TRBV6-1 and J usage is TRBJ1-5; D is perhaps TRBD1 (6 bases). The CDR3 extends over 13 amino acids. V was shortened by 8 bases and J by 5 bases, with 13 bases between the two germline ends. Germline V lookup: CDR1 MNHNS, CDR2 SASEGT. The CDR3 reads CASLGTPYQPQHF. DNA for the CDR3: TGTGCCAGCCTGGGGACACCCTATCAGCCCCAGCATTTT.

This clone was recorded only once. The chain carries TRBV28 and TRBJ2-7; D call uncertain. The CDR3 loop spans 11 amino acids. Germline V CDR1 and CDR2: MDHEN, SYDVKM. The ends were cut back, 1 base at V and 7 bases at J, with 5 bases in the middle. CDR3 region: CASSLYGEQYF. The CDR3 coding sequence is TGTGCCAGCAGTTTATACGGGGAGCAGTACTTC.

The chain recombines TRBV5-4 with TRBJ2-2; unclear D gene. This CDR3 spans 14 amino acids. The V gene lost 4 bases and the J gene lost 2 bases, with 9 bases spanning the gap. Germline CDR1 is SGHNT and CDR2 is YYREEE (reference sequence). This chain's CDR3 is CASSITANTGELFF. CDR3 coding DNA: TGTGCCAGCAGCATAACAGCTAACACCGGGGAGCTGTTTTTT.

The chain uses TRBV5-1 and TRBJ1-6, with 10 bases lining up with TRBD1. The CDR3 is made up of 16 amino acids. CDR1 SGHRS and CDR2 YFSETQ come from the germline V gene. J lost 10 bases, V lost 2 bases, and 9 bases had no gene match. CDR3 amino acids: CASSFETGTGVSPLHF. The CDR3 DNA is TGCGCCAGCAGCTTTGAGACCGGGACAGGGGTCTCACCCCTCCACTTT.

The chain has TRBV5-1 and TRBJ2-1; 7 bases are shared with TRBD1. The CDR3 loop spans 15 amino acids. Germline assignment: CDR1 SGHRS and CDR2 YFSETQ. V lost 4 bases to trimming and J lost 6 bases; unmatched junction nucleotides: 10. For the CDR3, the DNA is TGCGCCAGCAGCCCAGGGGGTACCCTTGCCAATGAGCAGTTCTTC. It yields the protein CASSPGGTLANEQFF.

The chain recombines TRBV18 with TRBJ1-6; the D is unclear. With 3 bases removed from V and 9 bases from J, the gap between germline ends came to 9 bases. The germline CDR1 and CDR2 sequences are KGHSH and LQKENI. The CDR3 totals 13 residues. The CDR3 here is CASSPGVGSPLHF. The CDR3 region has the DNA TGTGCCAGCTCACCGGGAGTGGGTTCACCCCTCCACTTT.

CDR3 bases: TGCGCCAGCAGCCAAGATGGGGGGTATGACTCCTATAATTCACCCCTCCACTTT. Encoded protein: CASSQDGGYDSYNSPLHF. The chain combines TRBV4-3 with TRBJ1-6; perhaps TRBD1 as D (5 bases). The CDR3 covers 18 residues. The germline V gene encodes CDR1 LGHNA and CDR2 YSLEER. V lost 0 bases, J lost 0 bases, and 12 bases lay in between.

The gene calls are TRBV5-1 and TRBJ2-6; perhaps TRBD1 as D (5 bases). CDR1 and CDR2 (germline): SGHRS, YFSETQ. The CDR3 loop spans 17 amino acids. The ends were cut back, 0 bases at V and 0 bases at J, with 10 bases in the middle. In DNA form, the CDR3 reads TGCGCCAGCAGCTTGGGGGGCCTCGGCTCTGGGGCCAACGTCCTGACTTTC. Its protein product is CASSLGGLGSGANVLTF.

The chain has TRBV7-2 and TRBJ2-5, with 11 bases matching TRBD2. Trimming cost V 5 bases and J 1 base; bases outside gene matches: 9. CDR3 length: 17 residues. The V gene's germline CDR1 is SGHTA and CDR2 FQGNSA. In nucleotides, the CDR3 is TGTGCCAGCAGCCCGCGGGCTAGCGGGGGGCCCCAAGAGACCCAGTACTTC. Protein sequence: CASSPRASGGPQETQYF.

This sequence joins TRBV2 and TRBJ1-2, with TRBD1 as a possible D gene (5 bases). The germline V gene has CDR1 SNHLY and CDR2 FYNNEI. This CDR3 is 12 amino acids long. Trimming took off 0 bases at V and 7 bases at J, with 6 bases between the two ends. CDR3 amino acids: CASSEAQGGYTF. CDR3 DNA: TGTGCCAGCAGTGAAGCGCAGGGTGGCTACACCTTC.

The genes are TRBV2 and TRBJ1-1, with D maybe TRBD1 (5 bases). The germline gives CDR1 SNHLY, CDR2 FYNNEI. Deletions cut 5 bases from V and 0 bases from J, with 13 bases between. This CDR3 has 15 amino acids. The CDR3 nucleotides read TGTGCCAGCAGTTGGGGCGGGACCATGAACACTGAAGCTTTCTTT. It translates to CASSWGGTMNTEAFF.

CDR3 protein: CASSPRITSSYNEQFF. The CDR3 region has the DNA TGTGCCAGCAGCCCGAGGATCACGAGCTCCTACAATGAGCAGTTCTTC. V and J are TRBV11-3 and TRBJ2-1; D gene ambiguous. CDR3 length equals 16 residues. Trimming cost V 5 bases and J 0 bases, with 14 bases left between them. Germline lookup yields CDR1 SGHNT and CDR2 YENEEA. Looking up the rest from reference TRBV11-3 and TRBJ2-1 gives the full variable domain: EAGVVQSPRYKIIEKKQPVAFWCNPISGHNTLYWYLQNLGQGPELLIRYENEEAVDDSQLPKDRFSAERLKGVDSTLKIQPAELGDSAVYLCASSPRITSSYNEQFFGPGTRLTVL.

The chain combines TRBV6-5 with TRBJ2-3; D remains ambiguous. V was trimmed by 2 bases and J by 0 bases, leaving 6 bases between them. The CDR3 is 14 amino acids. Germline V CDR1 and CDR2: MNHEY, SVGAGI. CDR3 sequence: CASSYSRSTDTQYF. The CDR3 nucleotides are TGTGCCAGCAGTTACAGTCGGAGCACAGATACGCAGTATTTT.

In this sample, this clone turned up a few times. This chain uses TRBV5-4 with TRBJ2-5, with TRBD2 matching 11 bases. CDR1 and CDR2 (germline): SGHNT, YYREEE (reference sequence). The J segment lost 4 bases and the V segment lost 3 bases, leaving 2 bases of the junction unmatched. The CDR3 runs to 14 residues. CDR3 sequence reads: CASSSTSGGETQYF. As DNA, the CDR3 is TGTGCCAGCAGCTCAACTAGCGGGGGAGAGACCCAGTACTTC.

The chain couples TRBV7-2 to TRBJ1-2; the D gene is possibly TRBD1 (6 bases). Deletions cut 3 bases from V and 7 bases from J, with 21 bases between. Germline V gene lookup returns CDR1 SGHTA and CDR2 FQGNSA. CDR3 size: 16 residues. The CDR3 sequence is CASSLVQGRISGGYTF. CDR3 nucleotides: TGTGCCAGCAGCTTGGTTCAGGGGCGCATTAGTGGTGGCTACACCTTC.

V and J are TRBV5-5 and TRBJ1-4; D is unclear. Trimming removed 6 bases from V and 8 bases from J, with 17 bases in between. Per germline, CDR1 SGHKS and CDR2 YYEKEE (reference sequence). CDR3 length: 14 amino acids. CDR3 region: CASTWMATDEKLFF. In DNA form, the CDR3 reads TGTGCCAGCACCTGGATGGCAACAGACGAAAAACTGTTTTTT.

V and J are TRBV6-6 and TRBJ1-2, with 9 bases aligning to TRBD1. Germline V gene data show CDR1 as MNHNY and CDR2 as SVGAGI (reference sequence). The V gene end was trimmed by 4 bases and the J gene end by 8 bases; junction bases not matched to a gene: 8. The CDR3 is made up of 14 amino acids. DNA of the CDR3: TGTGCCAGCAGTTTACAGGGGGCGGTGAAAGGCTACACCTTC. Translation: CASSLQGAVKGYTF.

With regard to this clone: A read error may account for a junction end that differs from germline. The chain couples TRBV7-2 to TRBJ1-6, with D perhaps TRBD1 (5 bases). CDR1 is SGHTA and CDR2 is FQGNSA in the germline V gene. The CDR3 has 16 residues. The CDR3 nucleotides read TGTGCCAGCAGCTTAGGGGGGGTCGGGTATAATTCTCCCCTCCACTTT. This encodes CASSLGGVGYNSPLHF.

V gene TRBV7-6 combines with J gene TRBJ1-3; D is unresolved. The CDR3 is 16 residues long. The V end was cut by 0 bases, the J end by 0 bases, with 9 bases between. Germline CDR1 is SGHVS and CDR2 is FNYEAQ. The DNA of the CDR3 is TGTGCCAGCAGCTTAGCTTTCGCAGGCTCTGGAAACACCATATATTTT. Amino acid sequence: CASSLAFAGSGNTIYF. Looking up the rest from reference TRBV7-6 and TRBJ1-3 gives the full variable domain: GAGVSQSPRYKVTKRGQDVALRCDPISGHVSLYWYRQALGQGPEFLTYFNYEAQQDKSGLPNDRFSAERPEGSISTLTIQRTEQRDSAMYRCASSLAFAGSGNTIYFGEGSWLTVV.

The chain joins TRBV5-1 to TRBJ1-2; 8 bases are a match to TRBD1. The V gene end was trimmed by 4 bases and the J gene end by 4 bases; junction bases not matched to a gene: 6. Germline V gene data show CDR1 as SGHRS and CDR2 as YFSETQ. This CDR3 comprises 14 residues. The CDR3 spells CASSDGQGAYGYTF. CDR3 nucleotide sequence: TGCGCCAGCAGCGATGGACAGGGAGCCTATGGCTACACCTTC.

The CDR3, as DNA: TGTGCCAGCAGCCTTCTCGGTTACGAGCAGTACTTC. Amino acid sequence: CASSLLGYEQYF. V and J are TRBV21-1 and TRBJ2-7; the table calls TRBD2, which could not be checked here. TRBV21-1 has pseudogene status. The CDR3 runs to 12 residues.